These T cell receptor beta chains were read from a single sample in a study of Ad26.COV2.S vaccination and SARS-CoV-2 variants. The table came from immunoSEQ multiplex PCR; TCRdb's copy has only in-frame clones and leaves some out. The table lists under 550,000 clones, 75% to 95% of them singletons. This specimen consisted of peripheral blood, obtained in a trial of Ad26.COV2.S vaccine versus placebo. Source of these receptors: a person aged 18-60 years who received the Ad26.COV2.S COVID-19 vaccine or a placebo. Each CDR3 is given with its conserved first and last residue. A D gene is named only where the DNA matches it firmly. A clone size is listed for some rows: how often the clone was seen (once, few, many), or a class if it is expanded.

-	TRBV10-2	-	13	TRBJ1-2	TGCGCCAGCAGTGAGTTAAACAGCTATGGCTACACCTTC	CASSELNSYGYTF
TRBD1	TRBV18	-	13	TRBJ1-1	TGTGCCAGCTCCAGCAGGGGGAGGACTGAAGCTTTCTTT	CASSSRGRTEAFF
-	TRBV4-2	-	15	TRBJ2-1	TGTGCCAGCAGCCAAGACCGGAGCTCCTACAATGAGCAGTTCTTC	CASSQDRSSYNEQFF
TRBD1	TRBV4-3	-	15	TRBJ2-5	TGCGCCAGCAGCCAGACAGGGGGCTTGCGGGAGACCCAGTACTTC	CASSQTGGLRETQYF
TRBD2	TRBV9	-	16	TRBJ2-2	TGTGCCAGCAGCGTACGCGGGAGGACGAACACCGGGGAGCTGTTTTTT	CASSVRGRTNTGELFF
-	TRBV29-1	few	13	TRBJ1-1	TGCAGCGTTGGTGCCTTCGGGAACACTGAAGCTTTCTTT	CSVGAFGNTEAFF
-	TRBV29-1	once	14	TRBJ2-7	TGCAGCGTTCGGACGGATCGACTCTCCTACGAGCAGTACTTC	CSVRTDRLSYEQYF
-	TRBV6-5	-	13	TRBJ1-1	TGTGCCAGCAGCTCCCCAGGGACCACTGAAGCTTTCTTT	CASSSPGTTEAFF
-	TRBV30	-	14	TRBJ2-2	TGTGCCTGGAGTGGTAGCGGAGGGTTCGGGGAGCTGTTTTTT	CAWSGSGGFGELFF
TRBD2	TRBV6-2/TRBV6-3	-	16	TRBJ2-3	TGTGCCAGCAGTTATATAGCGGGAGGTAGCACAGATACGCAGTATTTT	CASSYIAGGSTDTQYF
TRBD2	TRBV5-1	few	15	TRBJ2-7	TGCGCCAGCAGCTTGAGCGGGGGTCCTTCCTACGAGCAGTACTTC	CASSLSGGPSYEQYF
-	TRBV2	-	13	TRBJ2-7	TGTGCCAGCAGTGAAGCGCATTTCTACGAGCAGTACTTC	CASSEAHFYEQYF
TRBD2	TRBV7-2	-	15	TRBJ2-7	TGTGCCAGCAGCCTCCTAGCGGGACCCACCTACGAGCAGTACTTC	CASSLLAGPTYEQYF
-	TRBV7-8	-	14	TRBJ1-1	TGTGCCAGCAGCTTAGCGGGGGCCGGAACTGAAGCTTTCTTT	CASSLAGAGTEAFF
TRBD2	TRBV6-5	-	15	TRBJ2-1	TGTGCCAGCAGCCCCGGGCTAGCGGGAGAGAGTGAGCAGTTCTTC	CASSPGLAGESEQFF
-	TRBV3-1/TRBV3-2	-	13	TRBJ2-2	TGTGCCAGCAGCCAAGTGGTTGCCGGGGAGCTGTTTTTT	CASSQVVAGELFF
TRBD2	TRBV24-1	-	16	TRBJ2-1	TGTGCCACCAGTGATGCCCCGGGACTAGATTACAATGAGCAGTTCTTC	CATSDAPGLDYNEQFF
TRBD2	TRBV3-1/TRBV3-2	once	17	TRBJ2-2	TGTGCCAGCAGCCGGGCCTCTGCGGGAGGCGGCACCGGGGAGCTGTTTTTT	CASSRASAGGGTGELFF
TRBD1	TRBV5-4	-	15	TRBJ2-7	TGTGCCAGCAGCTCAGGGGGCCCATATTCCTACGAGCAGTACTTC	CASSSGGPYSYEQYF
-	TRBV18	-	12	TRBJ1-6	TGTGCCAGCTCACCATCTAACTCACCCCTCCACTTT	CASSPSNSPLHF
TRBD2	TRBV5-4	-	15	TRBJ2-7	TGTGCCAGCAGTTACTTGCTAGCGGGAGGGGACGAGCAGTACTTC	CASSYLLAGGDEQYF
-	TRBV19	-	13	TRBJ2-3	TGTGCCAGTAGTATAGTCGCAAAGTATACGCAGTATTTT	CASSIVAKYTQYF
-	TRBV29-1	-	14	TRBJ1-5	TGCAGCACTGCGGAGGCGGATAGCAATCAGCCCCAGCATTTT	CSTAEADSNQPQHF
TRBD1	TRBV5-1	-	14	TRBJ2-7	TGCGCCAGCAGCGATCCACAGGGGGCGAACGAGCAGTACTTC	CASSDPQGANEQYF
TRBD2	TRBV7-3	-	15	TRBJ2-1	TGTGCCAGCAGTTCTGCGGGAGGATCGTACAATGAGCAGTTCTTC	CASSSAGGSYNEQFF
-	TRBV28	-	13	TRBJ2-3	TGTGCCAGCAGTTTGGGAACCCCAGATACGCAGTATTTT	CASSLGTPDTQYF
-	TRBV19	-	13	TRBJ2-5	TGTGCCAGTAGTATCGGCAGCCAAGAGACCCAGTACTTC	CASSIGSQETQYF
-	TRBV6-2/TRBV6-3	-	16	TRBJ1-1	TGTGCCAGCAGTTACAGGAGGGGCAGGTTGAACACTGAAGCTTTCTTT	CASSYRRGRLNTEAFF
TRBD1	TRBV12-5	-	18	TRBJ2-2	TGTGCTAGTGGTTTGGCCCGGGCTGGGACAGGGAACACCGGGGAGCTGTTTTTT	CASGLARAGTGNTGELFF
TRBD2	TRBV9	-	22	TRBJ2-2	TGTGCCAGCAGCGTCGAACCAGGGGGCGCGGGACTAGCGGGAGGGCTGGCCGGGGAGCTGTTTTTT	CASSVEPGGAGLAGGLAGELFF
-	TRBV7-9	-	13	TRBJ2-1	TGTGCCAGCAGCTTAACGACAGACAATGAGCAGTTCTTC	CASSLTTDNEQFF
TRBD1	TRBV18	-	17	TRBJ2-3	TGTGCCAGCTCCCCTGACTACCGGGACAGGGGCACAGATACGCAGTATTTT	CASSPDYRDRGTDTQYF
-	TRBV6-6	-	15	TRBJ1-5	TGTGCCAGCAACGAACCGGGACTGCCGATTCAGCCCCAGCATTTT	CASNEPGLPIQPQHF